These 3 T cell receptor beta chains share one sample of origin, sequenced in a study of CD4+ T cells in melanoma. TCRdb's copy holds only in-frame clones and misses some; the assay was immunoSEQ multiplex PCR. In the table there are some 9,500 clones, less than 75% of which are singletons. Material: cells from a culture (not recorded whether cultured in vitro). These receptors all stem from a human donor with melanoma.

This clone has more than one count but fewer than ten. The chain links TRBV3-1 (or the pseudogene TRBV3-2) to TRBJ2-3; a weak D match, TRBD2 (5 bases). V lost 1 base, J lost 4 bases, and 12 bases lay in between. Germline CDR1 and CDR2: LGHDT and YNNKEL (reference sequence). The CDR3 has 15 residues. CDR3 loop: CASSQGGGRADTQYF. The CDR3 nucleotides are TGTGCCAGCAGCCAAGGAGGCGGGCGAGCAGATACGCAGTATTTT.

CDR3 loop: CARQTNTEAFF. The CDR3 bases are TGTGCCAGACAGACGAACACTGAAGCTTTCTTT. The J gene is TRBJ1-1, the V gene TRBV2; D is undetermined. Germline V lookup: CDR1 SNHLY, CDR2 FYNNEI. V was clipped by 9 bases and J by 1 base, with 6 bases between them. This CDR3 comprises 11 residues.

The genes are TRBV4-1 and TRBJ2-6; a weak D match, TRBD2 (6 bases). The CDR3 runs 17 residues. Germline V gives CDR1 MGHRA, CDR2 YSYEKL. V was trimmed by 2 bases and J by 0 bases, leaving 11 bases between them. This CDR3 reads CASSQIGTRSGANVLTF. The DNA of the CDR3 is TGCGCCAGCAGCCAAATCGGGACTCGCTCTGGGGCCAACGTCCTGACTTTC.